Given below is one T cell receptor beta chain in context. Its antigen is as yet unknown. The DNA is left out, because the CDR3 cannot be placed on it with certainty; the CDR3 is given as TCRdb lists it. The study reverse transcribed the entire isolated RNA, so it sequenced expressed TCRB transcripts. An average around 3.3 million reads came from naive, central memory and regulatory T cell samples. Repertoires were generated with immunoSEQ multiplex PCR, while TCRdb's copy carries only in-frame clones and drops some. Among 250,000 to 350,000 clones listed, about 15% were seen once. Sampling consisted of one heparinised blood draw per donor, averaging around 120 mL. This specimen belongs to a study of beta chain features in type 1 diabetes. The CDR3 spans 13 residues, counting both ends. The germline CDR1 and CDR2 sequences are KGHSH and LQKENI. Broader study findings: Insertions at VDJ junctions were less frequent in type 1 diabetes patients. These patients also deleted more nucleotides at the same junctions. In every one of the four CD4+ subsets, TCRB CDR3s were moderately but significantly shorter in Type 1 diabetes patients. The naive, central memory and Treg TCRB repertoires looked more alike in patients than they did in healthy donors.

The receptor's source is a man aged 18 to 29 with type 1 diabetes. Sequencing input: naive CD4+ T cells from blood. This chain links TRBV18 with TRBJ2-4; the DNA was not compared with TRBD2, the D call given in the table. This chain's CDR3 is CASSPPVADGTYF.